This is a list of T cell receptor beta chains from one sample in a study of T cell changes during pregnancy in multiple sclerosis. Measured with immunoSEQ multiplex PCR; TCRdb has only the in-frame clones, and not every one. The table records about 100,000 clones, around nine tenths of them present only once. Source: peripheral blood, taken in the second trimester of pregnancy. The receptors stem from a female donor with multiple sclerosis, enrolled in a pregnancy study. The CDR3 runs from the conserved cysteine through the conserved F or W. The order of the fields is D gene, clone size, J gene, CDR3 length, V gene, CDR3 DNA, CDR3 protein. A D gene is named only where the DNA matches it firmly. Expanded clones get a size class; other rows say once, few or many, or leave the size out.

>.|.|TRBJ2-1|15|TRBV15
TGTGCCACCAGCACCCTTCAGGGGAACGGGGATGAGCAGTTCTTC
CATSTLQGNGDEQFF
>TRBD2|.|TRBJ2-1|15|TRBV5-1
TGCGCCACCTCCACTAGCGGGAGTGGTTTAGATGAGCAGTTCTTC
CATSTSGSGLDEQFF
>TRBD1|once|TRBJ2-1|15|TRBV11-1
TGTGCCAGCAGCGACATGAACAGGGGGACGCATGAGCAGTTCTTC
CASSDMNRGTHEQFF
>TRBD2|.|TRBJ2-1|13|TRBV6-5
TGTGCCAGCAGCCCCCGTGAGCGGGACGAGCAGTTCTTC
CASSPRERDEQFF
>.|.|TRBJ2-4|13|TRBV7-9
TGTGCCAGCAGCTTAGGAGGTGGGAACATTCAGTACTTC
CASSLGGGNIQYF
>TRBD1|many|TRBJ1-1|13|TRBV7-3
TGTGCCAGCAGTGCGGACAGGGTCACTGAAGCTTTCTTT
CASSADRVTEAFF
>TRBD2|.|TRBJ2-1|16|TRBV7-8
TGTGCCAGCAGCTTAATAGCGGGGGCCGCAGGCAATGAGCAGTTCTTC
CASSLIAGAAGNEQFF
>TRBD1|.|TRBJ1-2|16|TRBV5-1
TGCGCCAGCAGCCCAGGGACAGCCGAGTTTAACTATGGCTACACCTTC
CASSPGTAEFNYGYTF
>.|.|TRBJ1-1|14|TRBV29-1
TGCAGCGCTATATGGACGGGGGGTTGGACTGAAGCTTTCTTT
CSAIWTGGWTEAFF
>.|.|TRBJ2-7|15|TRBV7-9
TGTGCCAGCAGCAGAGGTAGAAGAAGCTCCTACGAGCAGTACTTC
CASSRGRRSSYEQYF
>.|.|TRBJ2-7|17|TRBV5-6
TGTGCCAGCAGCTGGGGGCAGGGGCGAAAGGGCAGGAACGAGCAGTACTTC
CASSWGQGRKGRNEQYF
>.|.|TRBJ2-7|12|TRBV2
TGTGCCAGCAGTGGTACTCCCTACGAGCAGTACTTC
CASSGTPYEQYF
>TRBD2|.|TRBJ2-1|13|TRBV13
TGTGCCAGCAGCTTAGGGCTAGCGGGGGCGCAGTTCTTC
CASSLGLAGAQFF
>TRBD1|.|TRBJ2-7|15|TRBV5-1
TGCGCCAGCAGCTTGGTTCCGGACAGGGGAAGCGAGCAGTACTTC
CASSLVPDRGSEQYF
>TRBD1|.|TRBJ2-1|15|TRBV7-9
TGTGCCAGCAGCTTACCGGGACAGGGGTTCAATGAGCAGTTCTTC
CASSLPGQGFNEQFF
>TRBD2|.|TRBJ2-5|15|TRBV13
TGTGCCAGCAGCAAGCGACTAGCGGGGGGAGAGACCCAGTACTTC
CASSKRLAGGETQYF
>.|.|TRBJ2-7|13|TRBV5-1
TGCGCCAGCAGCACCGAGGCGGGGGCCGAGCAGTACTTC
CASSTEAGAEQYF
>.|.|TRBJ1-1|16|TRBV11-2
TGTGCCAGCAGCCCAAGGGTCGGGGGAACGAACACTGAAGCTTTCTTT
CASSPRVGGTNTEAFF
>.|.|TRBJ1-1|19|TRBV5-1
TGCGCCAGCAGCTTGGGGGTTTGGACAGCCGGACTTTGGAACACTGAAGCTTTCTTT
CASSLGVWTAGLWNTEAFF
>TRBD1|once|TRBJ1-4|13|TRBV10-3
TGTGCCATCAGGGGACAGGGGAATGAAAAACTGTTTTTT
CAIRGQGNEKLFF
>.|few|TRBJ1-1|15|TRBV19
TGTGCCAGTAGTCCGCCGGGTTTCAGAGGGACTGAAGCTTTCTTT
CASSPPGFRGTEAFF
>.|few|TRBJ2-2|16|TRBV30
TGTGCCTGGAGTGTACCGTGGGAGGTGGAACCCGGGGAGCTGTTTTTT
CAWSVPWEVEPGELFF
>.|.|TRBJ1-5|15|TRBV28
TGTGCCAGCACCCCTCGGAGGCAGTTAAATCAGCCCCAGCATTTT
CASTPRRQLNQPQHF
>TRBD2|.|TRBJ2-3|17|TRBV7-8
TGTGCCAGCAGCTCGGGACTAGCGGGCCCGCCCACAGATACGCAGTATTTT
CASSSGLAGPPTDTQYF
>.|.|TRBJ2-1|16|TRBV25-1
TGTGCCAGCAGTGAATTTACGGGACTTCTGGCTAATGAGCAGTTCTTC
CASSEFTGLLANEQFF
>.|.|TRBJ2-2|14|TRBV5-8
TGTGCCAGCAGCTTGGAACAGGACAAGGAGGAGCTGTTTTTT
CASSLEQDKEELFF
>TRBD1|.|TRBJ2-3|14|TRBV2
TGTGCCAGCAGCTGGGACAGGGGCACAGATACGCAGTATTTT
CASSWDRGTDTQYF
>TRBD2|.|TRBJ2-1|17|TRBV18
TGTGCCAGCTCATTCCGAAGCGGGGGGGCCTCCTACAATGAGCAGTTCTTC
CASSFRSGGASYNEQFF
>.|.|TRBJ2-7|18|TRBV4-2
TGTGCCAGCAGCCAAGATAGGGGTCGTCGCCAGGGTGGATACGAGCAGTACTTC
CASSQDRGRRQGGYEQYF
>.|.|TRBJ1-2|15|TRBV6-5
TGTGCCAGCAGCCGAACCAACAGGCCTAACTATGGCTACACCTTC
CASSRTNRPNYGYTF
>.|.|TRBJ2-3|14|TRBV6-6
TGTGCCAGCAGTTACGCGGGGGCCACAGATACGCAGTATTTT
CASSYAGATDTQYF
>TRBD1|.|TRBJ1-4|14|TRBV5-4
TGTGCCAGCAGCCGGACAGGCCCGGGGGAAAAACTGTTTTTT
CASSRTGPGEKLFF
>TRBD1|.|TRBJ2-3|16|TRBV2
TGTGCCAGCAGATCAAGAGCGGGACAGGGGTCAGATACGCAGTATTTT
CASRSRAGQGSDTQYF
>.|.|TRBJ1-1|10|TRBV28
TGTGAATCCCGGAGTACTGAAGCTTTCTTT
CESRSTEAFF
>TRBD1|.|TRBJ2-2|16|TRBV5-6
TGTGCCAGCAGCCCTACGGACAGGCTGGACACCGGGGAGCTGTTTTTT
CASSPTDRLDTGELFF
>.|.|TRBJ2-1|13|TRBV25-1
TGTGCCAGCAGTGAATGGACTCTCAATGAGCAGTTCTTC
CASSEWTLNEQFF
>TRBD2|.|TRBJ2-3|17|TRBV7-2
TGTGCCAGCAGCTTAGGTCCAGCGGGGGCGAGCACAGATACGCAGTATTTT
CASSLGPAGASTDTQYF
>.|.|TRBJ1-2|10|TRBV28
TGTGCCAGCGGAGACCTAGGCTACACCTTC
CASGDLGYTF
>.|.|TRBJ1-1|12|TRBV30
TGTGCCTGTCACAGGGTTTACACTGAAGCTTTCTTT
CACHRVYTEAFF
>.|.|TRBJ1-6|17|TRBV10-1
TGCGCCAGCCCCATGAGGGATTCCAGCTCCTATAATTCACCCCTCCACTTT
CASPMRDSSSYNSPLHF
>.|.|TRBJ1-1|13|TRBV7-6
TGTGCCAGCAGCCTCTCCAGGAACACTGAAGCTTTCTTT
CASSLSRNTEAFF
>.|.|TRBJ2-3|16|TRBV10-2
TGCGCCAGCAGTGAGCCCGGGGAATCTAGCACAGATACGCAGTATTTT
CASSEPGESSTDTQYF
>.|.|TRBJ1-1|14|TRBV5-1
TGCGCCAGCAGCTTGTCCGGAGGGAACACTGAAGCTTTCTTT
CASSLSGGNTEAFF
>.|.|TRBJ1-1|15|TRBV7-3
TGTGCCAGCAGTCGCGAGGGCGGTCTGGTCACTGAAGCTTTCTTT
CASSREGGLVTEAFF
>TRBD1|.|TRBJ1-1|13|TRBV29-1
TGCAGCGTTGGACAGGGTAAGGGGACTGAAGCTTTCTTT
CSVGQGKGTEAFF
>.|.|TRBJ2-1|11|TRBV28
TGTGCCAGCAGTCACTGGTATGAGCAGTTCTTC
CASSHWYEQFF
>TRBD1|.|TRBJ1-4|13|TRBV25-1
TGTGCCAGCAGAGACAGGGGTAGTGAAAAACTGTTTTTT
CASRDRGSEKLFF
>TRBD1|.|TRBJ2-7|18|TRBV28
TGTGCCAGCAGTTTATCCCTGTCGCTGGGGACAGGTGTCCGCGAGCAGTACTTC
CASSLSLSLGTGVREQYF
>TRBD1|.|TRBJ1-4|14|TRBV6-6
TGTGCCAGCAGTTCGGGACAGGGTTCTGAAAAACTGTTTTTT
CASSSGQGSEKLFF
>TRBD2|few|TRBJ2-1|14|TRBV2
TGTGCCAGCAGTAAACTAGCGGGAAGGAATGAGCAGTTCTTC
CASSKLAGRNEQFF
>TRBD1|.|TRBJ2-1|14|TRBV9
TGTGCCAGCAGCGTCACAGGGGGATTCAATGAGCAGTTCTTC
CASSVTGGFNEQFF